The clone carrying this T cell receptor beta chain was detected a few times. Its antigen is as yet unknown. This record belongs to a study of blood T cells in healthy people across ages. Study at large: The capture of about one barcoded beta molecule per two T cells was achieved by template switching. Study-level points and caveats: Diversity was estimated from one million T cells, and these estimates were considered underestimates.

The authors ran a second PCR of about 7 to 11 cycles using a sample-barcoded 5' primer and a J-beta primer mix. One entry per CDR3 protein, called by TCRdb with MiXCR from the 5' RACE reads. The table has over 1,500,000 distinct CDR3 sequences, roughly 43% seen once; the top ten hold more than 20%. With 0 bases removed from V and 5 bases from J, the gap between germline ends came to 13 bases. CDR3 length: 15 residues. Germline V gene sequence: CDR1 MNHEY, CDR2 SVGEGT. The source is a human donor in good health. Sequencing used blood. This chain links TRBV6-2 or TRBV6-3 with TRBJ1-2, with D uncertain. CDR3 sequence reads: CASSYSNFGGYGYTF. Here the CDR3 DNA reads TGTGCCAGCAGTTACTCGAATTTCGGCGGGTATGGCTACACCTTC.